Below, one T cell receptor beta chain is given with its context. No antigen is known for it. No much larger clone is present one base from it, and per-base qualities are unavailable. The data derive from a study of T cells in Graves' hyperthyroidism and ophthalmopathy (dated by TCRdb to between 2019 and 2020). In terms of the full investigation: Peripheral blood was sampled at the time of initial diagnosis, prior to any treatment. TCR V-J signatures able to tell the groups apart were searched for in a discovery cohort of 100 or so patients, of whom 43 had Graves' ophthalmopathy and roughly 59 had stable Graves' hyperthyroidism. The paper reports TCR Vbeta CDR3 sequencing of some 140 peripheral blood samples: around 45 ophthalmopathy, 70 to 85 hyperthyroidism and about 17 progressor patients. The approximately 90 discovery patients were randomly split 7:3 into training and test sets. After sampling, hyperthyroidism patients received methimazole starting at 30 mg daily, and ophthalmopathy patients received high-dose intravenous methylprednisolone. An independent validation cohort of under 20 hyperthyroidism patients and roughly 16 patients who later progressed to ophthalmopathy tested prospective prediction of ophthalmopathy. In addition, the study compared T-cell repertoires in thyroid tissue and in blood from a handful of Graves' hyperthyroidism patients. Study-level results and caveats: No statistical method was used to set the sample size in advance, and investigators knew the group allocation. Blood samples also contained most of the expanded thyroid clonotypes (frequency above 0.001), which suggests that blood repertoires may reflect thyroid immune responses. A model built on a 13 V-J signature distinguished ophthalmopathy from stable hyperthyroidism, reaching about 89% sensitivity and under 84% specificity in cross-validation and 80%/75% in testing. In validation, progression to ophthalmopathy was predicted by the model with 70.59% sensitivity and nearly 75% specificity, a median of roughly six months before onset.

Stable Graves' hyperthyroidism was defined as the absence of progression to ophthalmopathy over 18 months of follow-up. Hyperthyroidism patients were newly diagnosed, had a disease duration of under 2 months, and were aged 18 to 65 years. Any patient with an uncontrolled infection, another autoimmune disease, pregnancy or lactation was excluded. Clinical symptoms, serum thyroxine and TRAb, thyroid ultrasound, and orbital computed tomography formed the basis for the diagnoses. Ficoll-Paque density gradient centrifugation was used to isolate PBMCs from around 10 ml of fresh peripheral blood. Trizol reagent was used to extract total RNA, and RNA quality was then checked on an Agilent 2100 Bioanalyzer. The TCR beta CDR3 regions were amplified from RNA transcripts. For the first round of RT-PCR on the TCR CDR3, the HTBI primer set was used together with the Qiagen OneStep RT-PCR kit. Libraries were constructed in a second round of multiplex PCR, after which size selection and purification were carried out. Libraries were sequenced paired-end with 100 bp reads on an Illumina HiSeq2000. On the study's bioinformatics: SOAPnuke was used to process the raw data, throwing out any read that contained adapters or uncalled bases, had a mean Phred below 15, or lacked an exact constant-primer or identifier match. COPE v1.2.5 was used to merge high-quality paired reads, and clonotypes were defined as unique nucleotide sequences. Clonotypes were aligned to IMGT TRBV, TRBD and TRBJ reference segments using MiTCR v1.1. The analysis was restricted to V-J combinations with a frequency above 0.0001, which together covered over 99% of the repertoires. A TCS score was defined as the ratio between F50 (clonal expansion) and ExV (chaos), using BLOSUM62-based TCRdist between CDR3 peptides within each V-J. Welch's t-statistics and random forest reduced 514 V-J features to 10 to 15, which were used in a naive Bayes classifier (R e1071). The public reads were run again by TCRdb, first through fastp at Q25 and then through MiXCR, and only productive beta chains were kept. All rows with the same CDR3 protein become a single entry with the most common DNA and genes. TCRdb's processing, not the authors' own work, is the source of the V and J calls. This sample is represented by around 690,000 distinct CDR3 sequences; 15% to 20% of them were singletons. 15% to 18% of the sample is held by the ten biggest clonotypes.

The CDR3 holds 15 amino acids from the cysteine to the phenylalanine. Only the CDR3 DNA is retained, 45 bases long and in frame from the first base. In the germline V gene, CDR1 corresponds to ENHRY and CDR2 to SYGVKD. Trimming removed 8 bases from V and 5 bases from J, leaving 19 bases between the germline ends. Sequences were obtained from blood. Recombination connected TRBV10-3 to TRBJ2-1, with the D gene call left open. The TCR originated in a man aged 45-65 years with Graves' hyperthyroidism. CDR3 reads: CAILRSTLDDNEQFF. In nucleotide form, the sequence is TGTGCCATCTTGAGGTCGACACTGGATGACAATGAGCAGTTCTTC.